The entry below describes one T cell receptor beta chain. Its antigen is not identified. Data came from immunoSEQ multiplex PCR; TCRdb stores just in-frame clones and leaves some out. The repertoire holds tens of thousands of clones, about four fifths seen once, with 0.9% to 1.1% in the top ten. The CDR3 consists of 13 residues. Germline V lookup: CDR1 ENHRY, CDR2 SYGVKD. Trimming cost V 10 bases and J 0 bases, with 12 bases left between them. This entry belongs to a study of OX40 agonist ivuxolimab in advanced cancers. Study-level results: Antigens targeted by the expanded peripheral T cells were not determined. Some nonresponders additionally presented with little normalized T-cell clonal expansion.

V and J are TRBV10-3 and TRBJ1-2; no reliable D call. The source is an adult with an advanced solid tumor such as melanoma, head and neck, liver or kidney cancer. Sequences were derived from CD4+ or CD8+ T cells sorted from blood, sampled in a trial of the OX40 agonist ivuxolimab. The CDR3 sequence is CATWTGTNYGYTF. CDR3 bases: TGTGCCACCTGGACGGGAACTAACTATGGCTACACCTTC.